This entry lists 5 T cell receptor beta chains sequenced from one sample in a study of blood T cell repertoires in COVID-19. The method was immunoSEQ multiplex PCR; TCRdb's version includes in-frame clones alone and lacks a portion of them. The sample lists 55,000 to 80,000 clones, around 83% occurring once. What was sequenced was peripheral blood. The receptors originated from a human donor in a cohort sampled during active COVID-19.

The CDR3 DNA follows: TGTGCCAGCAGTTATCTGGGACAGGGGCCCTATGGCTACACCTTC. This encodes CASSYLGQGPYGYTF. The chain joins TRBV27 to TRBJ1-2; 10 nucleotides match TRBD1. The CDR3 length is 15 residues. Germline CDR1 reads MNHEY; CDR2 reads SMNVEV (reference sequence). Trimming at V came to 4 bases and at J to 4 bases, leaving 6 bases not matched to a gene.

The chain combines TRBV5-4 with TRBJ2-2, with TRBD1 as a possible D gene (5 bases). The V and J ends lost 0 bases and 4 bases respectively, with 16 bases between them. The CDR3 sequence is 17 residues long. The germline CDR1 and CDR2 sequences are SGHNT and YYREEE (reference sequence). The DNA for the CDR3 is TGTGCCAGCAGCTTGGGACTGGGGCTTATGTCCACCGGGGAGCTGTTTTTT. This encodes CASSLGLGLMSTGELFF. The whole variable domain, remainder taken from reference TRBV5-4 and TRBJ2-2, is ETGVTQSPTHLIKTRGQQVTLRCSSQSGHNTVSWYQQALGQGPQFIFQYYREEENGRGNFPPRFSGLQFPNYSSELNVNALELDDSALYLCASSLGLGLMSTGELFFGEGSRLTVL.

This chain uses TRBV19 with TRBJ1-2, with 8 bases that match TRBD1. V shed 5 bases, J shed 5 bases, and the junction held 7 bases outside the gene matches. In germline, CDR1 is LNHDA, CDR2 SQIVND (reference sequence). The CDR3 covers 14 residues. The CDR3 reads CASSLGTGIYGYTF. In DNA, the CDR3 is TGTGCCAGTAGTCTAGGGACAGGAATATATGGCTACACCTTC.

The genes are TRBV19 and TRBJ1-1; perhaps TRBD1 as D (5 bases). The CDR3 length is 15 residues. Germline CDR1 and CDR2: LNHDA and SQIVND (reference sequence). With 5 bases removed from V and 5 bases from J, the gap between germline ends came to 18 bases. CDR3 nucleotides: TGTGCCAGTAGTTCGGTTGGCTGGGGGGATACTGAAGCTTTCTTT. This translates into CASSSVGWGDTEAFF.

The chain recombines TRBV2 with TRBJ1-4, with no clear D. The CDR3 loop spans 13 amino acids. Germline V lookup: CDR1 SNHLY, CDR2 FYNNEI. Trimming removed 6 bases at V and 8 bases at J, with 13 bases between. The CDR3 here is CASRIDGGEKLFF. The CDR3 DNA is TGTGCCAGCAGAATAGACGGAGGGGAAAAACTGTTTTTT.